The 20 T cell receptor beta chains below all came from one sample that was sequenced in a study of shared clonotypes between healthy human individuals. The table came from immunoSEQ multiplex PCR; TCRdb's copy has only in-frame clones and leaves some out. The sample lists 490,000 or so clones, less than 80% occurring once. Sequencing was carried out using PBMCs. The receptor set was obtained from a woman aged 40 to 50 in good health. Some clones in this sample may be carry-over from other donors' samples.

The chain's CDR3 is CASSQVGQGQYEQYF. DNA for the CDR3: TGTGCCAGCAGCCAAGTTGGACAGGGGCAATATGAGCAGTACTTC. The chain combines TRBV4-2 with TRBJ2-7, with 9 bases lining up with TRBD1. With V trimmed by 1 base and J by 7 bases, 8 bases remained unmatched. The CDR3 is made up of 15 amino acids. Germline CDR1 and CDR2: LGHNA and YNFKEQ.

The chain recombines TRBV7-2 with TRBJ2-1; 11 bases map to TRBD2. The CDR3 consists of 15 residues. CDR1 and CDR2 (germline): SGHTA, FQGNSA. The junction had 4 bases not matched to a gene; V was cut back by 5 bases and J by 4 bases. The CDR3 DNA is TGTGCCAGCAGCCCAGGGACTAGCGGTTACAATGAGCAGTTCTTC. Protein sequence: CASSPGTSGYNEQFF.

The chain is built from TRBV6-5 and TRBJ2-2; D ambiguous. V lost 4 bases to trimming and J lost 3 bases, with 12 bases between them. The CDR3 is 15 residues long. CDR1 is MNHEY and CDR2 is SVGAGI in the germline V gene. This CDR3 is CASSFTHRDTGELFF. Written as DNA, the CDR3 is TGTGCCAGCAGTTTCACCCACCGGGACACCGGGGAGCTGTTTTTT.

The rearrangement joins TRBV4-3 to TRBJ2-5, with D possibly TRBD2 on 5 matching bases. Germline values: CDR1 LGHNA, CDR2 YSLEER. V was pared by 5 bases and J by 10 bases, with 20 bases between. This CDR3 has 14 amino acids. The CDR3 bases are TGCGCCAGCAGCACCCAACTAGAGGCGGAGTGCCAGTACTTC. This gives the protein CASSTQLEAECQYF.

This CDR3 is CASSPASGGRQSSGNTIYF. The CDR3 DNA reads as TGTGCCAGCAGCCCCGCTTCTGGGGGACGACAGAGCTCTGGAAACACCATATATTTT. V usage is TRBV7-2 and J usage is TRBJ1-3; a possible D gene is TRBD1 (5 bases). The V and J ends lost 5 bases and 0 bases respectively, with 23 bases between them. CDR3 length: 19 residues. The V gene's germline CDR1 is SGHTA and CDR2 FQGNSA.

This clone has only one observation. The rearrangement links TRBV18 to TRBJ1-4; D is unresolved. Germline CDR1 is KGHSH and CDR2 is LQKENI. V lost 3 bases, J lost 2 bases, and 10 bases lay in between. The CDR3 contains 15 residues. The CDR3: CASSPSGGTNEKLFF. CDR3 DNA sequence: TGTGCCAGCTCACCCTCGGGAGGGACTAATGAAAAACTGTTTTTT.

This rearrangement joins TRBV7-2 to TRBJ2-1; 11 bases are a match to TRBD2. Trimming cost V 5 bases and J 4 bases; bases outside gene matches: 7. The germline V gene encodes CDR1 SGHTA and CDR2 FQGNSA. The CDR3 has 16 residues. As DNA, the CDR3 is TGTGCCAGCAGCCGCCAAATAGCGGGAGGGTACAATGAGCAGTTCTTC. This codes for CASSRQIAGGYNEQFF.

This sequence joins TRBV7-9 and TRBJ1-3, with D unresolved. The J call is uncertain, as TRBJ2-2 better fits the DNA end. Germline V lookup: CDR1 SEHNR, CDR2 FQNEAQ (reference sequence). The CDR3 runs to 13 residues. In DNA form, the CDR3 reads TGTGCCAGCAGCTTTCCGAACACCGGGGAGCTGTTTTTT. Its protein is CASSFPNTGELFF.

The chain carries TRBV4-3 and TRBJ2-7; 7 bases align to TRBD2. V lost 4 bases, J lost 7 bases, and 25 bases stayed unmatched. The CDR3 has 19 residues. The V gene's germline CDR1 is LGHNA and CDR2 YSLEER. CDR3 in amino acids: CASSRDIPRWREREEEQYF. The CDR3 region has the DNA TGCGCCAGCAGCCGAGATATTCCGAGGTGGCGGGAGAGGGAAGAAGAGCAGTACTTC.

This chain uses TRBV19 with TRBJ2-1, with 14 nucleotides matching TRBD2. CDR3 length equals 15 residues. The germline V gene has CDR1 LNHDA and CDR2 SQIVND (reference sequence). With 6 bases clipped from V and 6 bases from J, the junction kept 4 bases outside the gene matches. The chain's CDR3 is CASSDGTSGGNEQFF. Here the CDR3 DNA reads TGTGCCAGTAGCGACGGGACTAGCGGGGGCAATGAGCAGTTCTTC.

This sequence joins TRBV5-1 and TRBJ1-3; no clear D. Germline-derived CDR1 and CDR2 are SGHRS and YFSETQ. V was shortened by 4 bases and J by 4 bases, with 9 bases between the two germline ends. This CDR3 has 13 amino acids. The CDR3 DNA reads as TGCGCCAGCAGCGAGGGATCCGGAAACACCATATATTTT. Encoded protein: CASSEGSGNTIYF.

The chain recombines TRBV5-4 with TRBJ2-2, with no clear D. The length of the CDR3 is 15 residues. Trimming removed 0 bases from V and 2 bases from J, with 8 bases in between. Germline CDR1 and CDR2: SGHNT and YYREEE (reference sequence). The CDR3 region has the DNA TGTGCCAGCAGCTTGGGTCAGAAAAACACCGGGGAGCTGTTTTTT. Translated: CASSLGQKNTGELFF.

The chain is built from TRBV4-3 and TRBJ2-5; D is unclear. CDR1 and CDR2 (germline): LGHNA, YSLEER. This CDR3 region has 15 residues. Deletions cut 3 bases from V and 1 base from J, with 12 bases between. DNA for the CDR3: TGCGCCAGCAGCCAGAACCCGAATGCCCAAGAGACCCAGTACTTC. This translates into CASSQNPNAQETQYF.

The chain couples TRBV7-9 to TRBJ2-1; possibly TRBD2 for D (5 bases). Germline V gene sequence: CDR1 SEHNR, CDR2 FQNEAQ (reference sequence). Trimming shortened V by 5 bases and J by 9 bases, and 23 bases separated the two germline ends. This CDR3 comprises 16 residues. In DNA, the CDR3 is TGTGCCAGCAGCCTAGGAGGTGGGCTAGTGGTGAGTGAGCAGTTCTTC. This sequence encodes CASSLGGGLVVSEQFF.

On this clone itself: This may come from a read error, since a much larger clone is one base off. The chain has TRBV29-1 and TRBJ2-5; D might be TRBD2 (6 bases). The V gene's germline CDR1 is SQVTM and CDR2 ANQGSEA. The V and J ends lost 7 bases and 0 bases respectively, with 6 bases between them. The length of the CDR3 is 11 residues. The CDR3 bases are TGCAGCGGGGGGGACCAAGAGACCCAGTACTTC. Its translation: CSGGDQETQYF.

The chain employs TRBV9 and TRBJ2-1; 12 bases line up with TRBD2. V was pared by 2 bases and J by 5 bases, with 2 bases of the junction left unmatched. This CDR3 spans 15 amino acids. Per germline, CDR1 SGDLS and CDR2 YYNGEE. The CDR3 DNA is TGTGCCAGCAGCGTCCTAGCGGGAGGGGACAATGAGCAGTTCTTC. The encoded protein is CASSVLAGGDNEQFF. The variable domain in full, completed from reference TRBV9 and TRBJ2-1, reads DSGVTQTPKHLITATGQRVTLRCSPRSGDLSVYWYQQSLDQGLQFLIQYYNGEERAKGNILERFSAQQFPDLHSELNLSSLELGDSALYFCASSVLAGGDNEQFFGPGTRLTVL.

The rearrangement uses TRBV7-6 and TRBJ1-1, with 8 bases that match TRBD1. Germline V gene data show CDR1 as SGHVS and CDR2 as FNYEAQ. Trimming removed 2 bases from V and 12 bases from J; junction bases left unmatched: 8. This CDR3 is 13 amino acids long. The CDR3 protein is CASSLSDREVPFF. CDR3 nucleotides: TGTGCCAGCAGCTTATCGGACAGGGAGGTGCCTTTCTTT.

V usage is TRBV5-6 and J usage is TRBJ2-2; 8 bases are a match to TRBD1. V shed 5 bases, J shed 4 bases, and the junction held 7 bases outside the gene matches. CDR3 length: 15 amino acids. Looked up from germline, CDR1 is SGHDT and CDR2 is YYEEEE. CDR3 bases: TGTGCCAGCAGACCCGGGACAGGAGTCACCGGGGAGCTGTTTTTT. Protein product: CASRPGTGVTGELFF.

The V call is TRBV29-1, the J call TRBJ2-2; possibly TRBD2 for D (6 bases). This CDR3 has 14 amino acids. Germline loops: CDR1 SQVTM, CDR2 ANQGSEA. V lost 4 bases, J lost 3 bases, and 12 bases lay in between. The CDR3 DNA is TGCAGCGTTGCTGGTAGCGGATACACCGGGGAGCTGTTTTTT. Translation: CSVAGSGYTGELFF.

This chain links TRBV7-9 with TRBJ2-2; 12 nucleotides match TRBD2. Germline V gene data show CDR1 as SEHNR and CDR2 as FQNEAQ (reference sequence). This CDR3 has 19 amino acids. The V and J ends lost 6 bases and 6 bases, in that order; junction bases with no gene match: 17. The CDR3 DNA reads TGTGCCAGCAGGGGGCGGCTCACTAGCGGGAGGTCGAGGTCCGGGGAGCTGTTTTTT. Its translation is CASRGRLTSGRSRSGELFF. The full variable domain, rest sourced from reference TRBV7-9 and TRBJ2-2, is DTGVSQNPRHKITKRGQNVTFRCDPISEHNRLYWYRQTLGQGPEFLTYFQNEAQLEKSRLLSDRFSAERPKGSFSTLEIQRTEQGDSAMYLCASRGRLTSGRSRSGELFFGEGSRLTVL.